This T cell receptor (beta chain) comes out of a study of response to subunit inactivated influenza vaccine. Study outcomes and limitations: Authors proposed each seasonal influenza vaccination draws in few new T cells.

This clonotype was counted only a few times. Its matching antigen is unknown. The CDR3 covers 16 residues. Trimming at V came to 0 bases and at J to 5 bases, leaving 6 bases not matched to a gene. Germline CDR1 SEHNR, CDR2 FQNEAQ (reference sequence). TCRdb reprocessed the RT-PCR reads via MiXCR and lists one record per CDR3 protein. The table has roughly 780,000 distinct CDR3 sequences, roughly 18% seen once. The source of this sequence is a man over 45 who received an inactivated influenza vaccine. The rearrangement links TRBV7-9 to TRBJ2-3; TRBD2 matches 9 bases. The specimen was PBMCs from blood, collected about 5 days after vaccination. The CDR3 sequence: CASSLAREGQIDTQYF. The CDR3 DNA follows: TGTGCCAGCAGCTTAGCGCGGGAGGGCCAGATAGATACGCAGTATTTT. Drawing the rest from reference TRBV7-9 and TRBJ2-3, the complete variable domain is DTGVSQNPRHKITKRGQNVTFRCDPISEHNRLYWYRQTLGQGPEFLTYFQNEAQLEKSRLLSDRFSAERPKGSFSTLEIQRTEQGDSAMYLCASSLAREGQIDTQYFGPGTRLTVL.